The 10 T cell receptor beta chains below come from one sample, sequenced in a study of CD8+ T cells in alopecia areata. Extraction and reverse transcription of RNA yielded cDNA as the sequencing template. Clones were sequenced by immunoSEQ multiplex PCR, and TCRdb holds only the in-frame ones, with some missing. The sample lists approximately 210,000 clones, 45% to 75% occurring once. Noted treatment: oral pan-JAK inhibitor, 5-10 mg twice daily. The sample consisted of CD4+ T cells sorted from blood, taken at week 4, from a patient treated with tofacitinib. These receptors all stem from a human donor with alopecia areata.

The chain joins TRBV30 to TRBJ2-5; D not certain. V lost 0 bases and J 1 base, leaving 9 bases between the germline ends. The V gene's germline CDR1 is GTSNPN and CDR2 SVGIG (reference sequence). The length of the CDR3 is 14 residues. Here the CDR3 DNA reads TGTGCCTGGAGTGTACGGGCGCTCCAAGAGACCCAGTACTTC. This encodes CAWSVRALQETQYF.

The table lists this clone with a few counts. V gene TRBV25-1 combines with J gene TRBJ2-1; 11 positions match TRBD2. The ends lost 8 bases at V and 6 bases at J; junction bases unmatched: 9. This CDR3 spans 15 amino acids. Germline V gene data show CDR1 as MGHDK and CDR2 as SYGVNS. CDR3 DNA: TGTGCCAGCGGTTCCGGGACTAGCGGATCCAATGAGCAGTTCTTC. Protein sequence: CASGSGTSGSNEQFF.

The chain uses TRBV30 and TRBJ1-1; D is unresolved. V was cut by 0 bases and J by 4 bases, with 30 bases left in between. The CDR3 loop spans 20 amino acids. The germline V gene has CDR1 GTSNPN and CDR2 SVGIG (reference sequence). The CDR3 coding sequence is TGTGCCTGGAGTGTCCCCCTACCCTTGAAAAACCTTCGGCGGGGCACTGAAGCTTTCTTT. Its protein is CAWSVPLPLKNLRRGTEAFF.

About this clone itself: Distinct nucleotide sequences in the sample also encode this CDR3. The chain joins TRBV30 to TRBJ2-5, with D perhaps matching TRBD2 (5 bases). This CDR3 contains 11 residues. Per the germline V gene, CDR1 is GTSNPN and CDR2 is SVGIG (reference sequence). Trimming left V 2 bases short and J 5 bases short, with 6 bases between. The CDR3 DNA sequence: TGTGCCTGGAGTCCGGGGGAGACCCAGTACTTC. Translating gives CAWSPGETQYF. Based on the CDR3 plus reference TRBV30 and TRBJ2-5, the full variable domain is SQTIHQWPATLVQPVGSPLSLECTVEGTSNPNLYWYRQAAGRGLQLLFYSVGIGQISSEVPQNLSASRPQDRQFILSSKKLLLSDSGFYLCAWSPGETQYFGPGTRLLVL.

V gene TRBV4-1 combines with J gene TRBJ1-1; the D is unclear. The CDR3 sequence is 16 residues long. V gave up 4 bases and J gave up 5 bases, with 20 bases separating them. Germline loops: CDR1 MGHRA, CDR2 YSYEKL. The CDR3 spells CASSPKEWSGGTEAFF. In nucleotides, the CDR3 is TGCGCCAGCAGCCCGAAGGAATGGTCCGGAGGGACTGAAGCTTTCTTT.

V gene TRBV5-1 combines with J gene TRBJ2-3; D gene unclear. This CDR3 has 12 amino acids. Trimming removed 4 bases from V and 3 bases from J, with 6 bases in between. Germline CDR1 and CDR2: SGHRS and YFSETQ. CDR3 amino acids: CASSPETDTQYF. The CDR3 coding sequence is TGCGCCAGCAGCCCGGAAACAGATACGCAGTATTTT.

The genes are TRBV20-1 and TRBJ1-6; D not certain. CDR3 length: 9 residues. The ends were cut back, 3 bases at V and 18 bases at J, with 9 bases in the middle. CDR1 and CDR2 from the germline V gene are DFQATT and SNEGSKA (reference sequence). In nucleotides, the CDR3 is TGCAGTGCTAGCCAGCGGTCCCACTTT. It specifies CSASQRSHF.

The chain is built from TRBV5-1 and TRBJ2-3; no clear D. With 4 bases removed from V and 4 bases from J, the gap between germline ends came to 10 bases. The CDR3 has 13 amino acids. Germline assignment: CDR1 SGHRS and CDR2 YFSETQ. The chain's CDR3 is CASSLATADTQYF. The CDR3 nucleotides are TGCGCCAGCAGCCTGGCCACGGCAGATACGCAGTATTTT.

This chain uses TRBV2 with TRBJ2-5; D may be TRBD2 (7 bases). CDR3 length: 14 residues. From germline, CDR1 is SNHLY and CDR2 FYNNEI. Deletions cut 11 bases from V and 0 bases from J, with 16 bases between. CDR3 region: CALAGGRDQETQYF. The CDR3 nucleotides read TGTGCCCTCGCCGGGGGGCGCGACCAAGAGACCCAGTACTTC.

J is TRBJ1-2 and V is TRBV27, with TRBD1 as a possible D gene (5 bases). The CDR3 is 14 residues long. Germline-derived CDR1 and CDR2 are MNHEY and SMNVEV (reference sequence). V lost 6 bases to trimming and J lost 4 bases, with 15 bases between them. The CDR3 nucleotides read TGTGCCAGCAGCTTACAGGACCGCGGCTATGGCTACACCTTC. It is translated as CASSLQDRGYGYTF.